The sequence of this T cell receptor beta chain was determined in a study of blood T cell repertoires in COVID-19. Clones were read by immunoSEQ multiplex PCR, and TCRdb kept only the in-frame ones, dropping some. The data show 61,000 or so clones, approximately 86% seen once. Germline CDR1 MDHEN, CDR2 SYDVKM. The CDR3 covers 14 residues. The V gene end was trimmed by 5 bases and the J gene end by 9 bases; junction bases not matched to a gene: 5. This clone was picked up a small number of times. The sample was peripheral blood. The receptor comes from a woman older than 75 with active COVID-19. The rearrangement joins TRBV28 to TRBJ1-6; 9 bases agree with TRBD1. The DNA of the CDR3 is TGTGCCAGCAGTGGGGACAGGGTTACTTCACCCCTCCACTTT. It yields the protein CASSGDRVTSPLHF.